These T cell receptor beta chains were read from a single sample in a study of blood T cells in healthy people across ages. A single record per CDR3 protein comes from TCRdb applying MiXCR to the 5' RACE reads. The data show 2 million or so distinct CDR3 sequences, 49% seen once. The sample consisted of blood. The receptors here all came from a woman in her 40s in good health. Both conserved end residues are part of each CDR3. The D gene is left open where the match is weak. The size of a clone is reported for some rows only, either as once, few or many, or as a class for expanded clones.

V gene	D gene	J gene	clone size	CDR3 length	CDR3 protein	CDR3 DNA
TRBV20-1	.	TRBJ2-5	.	13	CSCLQDSQETQYF	TGCAGTTGTCTGCAGGACTCGCAAGAGACCCAGTACTTC
TRBV4-3	.	TRBJ1-2	.	15	CASSPTPTDNYGYTF	TGCGCCAGCAGCCCGACCCCAACAGACAACTATGGCTACACCTTC
TRBV25-1	.	TRBJ2-1	.	16	CASSSEQGFLHNEQFF	TGTGCCAGCAGTTCTGAACAGGGATTTTTACACAATGAGCAGTTCTTC
TRBV6-5	TRBD2	TRBJ2-7	.	18	CASSYSYEGRGGSYEQYF	TGTGCCAGCAGTTACTCTTACGAAGGGCGGGGGGGCTCCTACGAGCAGTACTTC
TRBV5-4	.	TRBJ2-7	.	15	CASSSPQLNSYEQYF	TGTGCCAGCAGCTCGCCGCAGCTGAACTCCTACGAGCAGTACTTC
TRBV20-1	.	TRBJ2-3	.	15	CSAPRTTRSTDTQYF	TGCAGTGCCCCCCGGACTACTCGTAGCACAGATACGCAGTATTTT
TRBV7-8	TRBD2	TRBJ2-7	.	17	CASSLARTSGTSYEQYF	TGTGCCAGCAGCTTAGCAAGGACTAGCGGGACCTCCTACGAGCAGTACTTC
TRBV2	.	TRBJ2-2	.	12	CASKVNTGELFF	TGTGCCAGCAAAGTGAACACCGGGGAGCTGTTTTTT
TRBV29-1	.	TRBJ2-7	many	12	CSVYRPPYEQYF	TGCAGCGTCTACCGACCCCCCTACGAGCAGTACTTC
TRBV27	TRBD1	TRBJ2-3	.	15	CASSYWGQPTDTQYF	TGTGCCAGCAGTTACTGGGGACAGCCCACAGATACGCAGTATTTT
TRBV28	.	TRBJ1-2	.	12	CASSQFGDGYTF	TGTGCCAGCAGCCAGTTCGGCGATGGCTACACCTTC
TRBV3-1	TRBD1	TRBJ2-7	.	15	CASSQTGGPYNEQYF	TGTGCCAGCAGCCAAACAGGGGGTCCCTACAATGAGCAGTACTTC
TRBV20-1	.	TRBJ2-5	.	13	CSAEGGAEETQYF	TGCAGTGCTGAAGGAGGCGCCGAAGAGACCCAGTACTTC
TRBV15	.	TRBJ2-5	.	14	CATSRGQDQETQYF	TGTGCCACCAGCAGAGGTCAGGACCAAGAGACCCAGTACTTC
TRBV21-1	.	TRBJ2-5	once	17	CASSKVREGMVQETQYF	TGTGCCAGCAGCAAAGTGCGCGAGGGGATGGTGCAAGAGACCCAGTACTTC
TRBV12-3/TRBV12-4	TRBD2	TRBJ2-1	.	15	CASRGGSGGYNEQFF	TGTGCCAGCAGGGGAGGTAGCGGGGGTTACAATGAGCAGTTCTTC
TRBV7-9	.	TRBJ2-2	.	16	CASSRPTSSNTGELFF	TGTGCCAGCAGCCGACCCACCTCATCGAACACCGGGGAGCTGTTTTTT